This T cell receptor beta chain was documented in a study of T cell responses to AZD1222 COVID-19 vaccine. Study-wide findings and caveats: Targeting of unmutated variant regions was reportedly seen in nearly half of spike-specific TCRs. Researchers took repertoire samples only after the peak T cell response had come.

A remark on this clone: Its antigen is undetermined.

TCRdb keeps only in-frame clones here, not all; method: immunoSEQ multiplex PCR. This repertoire shows some 75,000 clones, around nine tenths found once; its top ten account for roughly a tenth. Sequenced material: peripheral blood, taken on day 0 of AZD1222 vaccination. The receptor's source is an adult in good health.

As DNA, the CDR3 is TGCGCCAGCAGTGCGGCTAGCGGGGGCCTATCCACCGGGGAGCTGTTTTTT. Translation gives CASSAASGGLSTGELFF. The rearrangement uses TRBV10-2 and TRBJ2-2, with 10 positions matching TRBD2. The CDR3 consists of 17 residues. V was clipped by 4 bases and J by 4 bases; unmatched bases: 9. Germline V gene lookup returns CDR1 WSHSY and CDR2 SAAADI.